This record covers a single TCR beta chain. Antigen: not known. Generated by immunoSEQ multiplex PCR, the TCRdb table keeps only in-frame clones and is missing some. The data show over 100,000 clones, less than 85% seen once. The entry originates in a study of PD-L1 blockade in urothelial cancer. Study-level information: Blood was evaluated 3 weeks (second dose) and 6 weeks after therapy began.

Study-level results: Sub-median blood TCR clonality before treatment predicted longer survival.

As to time point: pretreatment peripheral blood. Patients had locally advanced or metastatic urothelial carcinoma. The number of samples from each patient was between 1 and 8, taken pretreatment and on-treatment. The ends were cut back, 0 bases at V and 0 bases at J, with 14 bases in the middle. CDR1 SEHNR and CDR2 FQNEAQ come from the germline V gene (reference sequence). The CDR3 spans 17 residues. The sample in question was PBMCs, obtained around atezolizumab (anti-PD-L1) treatment. V usage is TRBV7-9 and J usage is TRBJ2-5; weak D call: TRBD2 (5 bases). This sequence originates from a man aged 50 to 60 with urothelial cancer. CDR3 loop: CASSLAGEVFYQETQYF. The DNA for the CDR3 is TGTGCCAGCAGCTTAGCGGGAGAAGTCTTTTACCAAGAGACCCAGTACTTC.